This T cell receptor (beta chain) was observed in a study of blood T cells in healthy people across ages. Broader study findings: Compared with aged donors, long-lived donors showed fewer expanded clones, suggesting selection. As naive T cell percentage varied, TCR beta diversity correlated strongly with it.

Donor samples were obtained from healthy Caucasian individuals from Russia, aged roughly 6 to 90. Every sample gave at least 5.5 micrograms of total RNA when it was extracted. There are a few counts of this clonotype. Its specificity is unknown. Germline CDR1 reads DFQATT; CDR2 reads SNEGSKA (reference sequence). This CDR3 contains 14 residues. V was pared by 5 bases and J by 3 bases, with 6 bases of the junction left unmatched. Primers used in a second PCR of about 7 to 12 cycles were a sample-barcoded 5' primer and a J-beta primer mix. A single record per CDR3 protein comes from TCRdb applying MiXCR to the 5' RACE reads. The data hold 550,000 to 750,000 distinct CDR3 sequences, with 21% observed a single time.

The genes are TRBV20-1 and TRBJ1-2, with 10 bases identical to TRBD1. The sample taken for sequencing was blood. The TCR sequence derives from a man aged 70 or older in good health. The CDR3 DNA follows: TGCAGTGCTCCGGACAGGGGGAGTGACTATGGCTACACCTTC. Encoded protein: CSAPDRGSDYGYTF.